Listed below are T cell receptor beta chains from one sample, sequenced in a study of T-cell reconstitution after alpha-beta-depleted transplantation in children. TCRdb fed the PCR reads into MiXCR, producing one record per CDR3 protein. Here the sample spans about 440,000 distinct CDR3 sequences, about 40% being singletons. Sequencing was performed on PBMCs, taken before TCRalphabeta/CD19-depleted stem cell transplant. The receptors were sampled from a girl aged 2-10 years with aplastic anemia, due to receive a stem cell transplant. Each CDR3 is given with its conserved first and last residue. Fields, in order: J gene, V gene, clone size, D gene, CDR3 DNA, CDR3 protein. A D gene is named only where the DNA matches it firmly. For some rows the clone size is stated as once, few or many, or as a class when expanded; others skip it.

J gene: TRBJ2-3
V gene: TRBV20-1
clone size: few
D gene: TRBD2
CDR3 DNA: TGCAGTGCTAGAGTTGGCCTAGCGGGAGGACCGAGCACAGATACGCAGTATTTT
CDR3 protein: CSARVGLAGGPSTDTQYF

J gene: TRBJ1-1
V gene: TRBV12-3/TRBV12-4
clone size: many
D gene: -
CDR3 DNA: TGTGCCAGCAGTTTGGGGCCCACTACTCCCCAAGCTTTCTTT
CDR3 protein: CASSLGPTTPQAFF

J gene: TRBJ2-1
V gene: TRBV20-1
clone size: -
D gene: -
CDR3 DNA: TGCAGTGCTAGGGCGGGGCCCCATTACAATGAGCAGTTCTTC
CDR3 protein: CSARAGPHYNEQFF

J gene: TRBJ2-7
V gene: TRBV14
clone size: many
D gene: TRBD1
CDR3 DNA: TGTGCCAGCAGCCAAGCCCTGGGGACCGGGACAGGATCATACGAGCAGTACTTC
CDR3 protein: CASSQALGTGTGSYEQYF

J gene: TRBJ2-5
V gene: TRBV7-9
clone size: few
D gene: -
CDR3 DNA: TGTGCCAGCAGCTTACCCCGGGGGCGACAAGAGACCCAGTACTTC
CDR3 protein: CASSLPRGRQETQYF

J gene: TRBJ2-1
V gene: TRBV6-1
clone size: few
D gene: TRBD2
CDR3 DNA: TGTGCCAGCAAGCCGGGACTACACTACAATGAGCAGTTCTTC
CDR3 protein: CASKPGLHYNEQFF

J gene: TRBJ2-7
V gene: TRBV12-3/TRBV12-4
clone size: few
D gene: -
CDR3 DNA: TGTGCCAGCAGGAGTTACGGGAGTAACCACGAGCAGTACTTC
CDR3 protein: CASRSYGSNHEQYF

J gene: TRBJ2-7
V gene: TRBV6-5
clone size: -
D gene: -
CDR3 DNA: TGTGCCAGCAGTCGAAACACCTACGAGCAGTACTTC
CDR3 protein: CASSRNTYEQYF

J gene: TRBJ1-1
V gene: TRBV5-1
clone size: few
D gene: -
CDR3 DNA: TGCGCCAGCAGCTTGGGAGCCCGGGGGCGGGACACTGAAGCTTTCTTT
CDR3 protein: CASSLGARGRDTEAFF

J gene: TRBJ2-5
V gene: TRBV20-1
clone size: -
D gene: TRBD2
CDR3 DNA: TGCAGTGCTGCAACTAGCGGGAGGGCTGAGACCCAGTACTTC
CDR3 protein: CSAATSGRAETQYF

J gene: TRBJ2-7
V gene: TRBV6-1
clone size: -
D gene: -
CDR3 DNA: TGTGCCAGCAGTGAAGGTCGTACTTTTACCTACGAGCAGTACTTC
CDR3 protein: CASSEGRTFTYEQYF

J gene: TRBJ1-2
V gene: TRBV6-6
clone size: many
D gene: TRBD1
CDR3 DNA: TGTGCCAGCAGCCCGGACAGGGTTAAAGGCTACACCTTC
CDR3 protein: CASSPDRVKGYTF

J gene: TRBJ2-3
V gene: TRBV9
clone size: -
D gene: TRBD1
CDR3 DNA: TGTGCCAGCAGCTTTCTACCCACAGGGGAGGATACGCAGTATTTT
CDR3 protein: CASSFLPTGEDTQYF